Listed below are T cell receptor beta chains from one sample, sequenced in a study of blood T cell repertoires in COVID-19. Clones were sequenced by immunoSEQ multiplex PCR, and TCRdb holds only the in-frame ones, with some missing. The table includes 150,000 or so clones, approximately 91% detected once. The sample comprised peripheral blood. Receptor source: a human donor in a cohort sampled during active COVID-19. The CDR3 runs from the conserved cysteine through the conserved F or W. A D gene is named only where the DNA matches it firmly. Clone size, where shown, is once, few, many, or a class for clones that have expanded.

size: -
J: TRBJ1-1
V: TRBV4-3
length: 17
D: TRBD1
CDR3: CASSISGQVLGGDEAFF
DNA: TGCGCCAGCAGCATATCGGGACAGGTTTTGGGCGGAGATGAAGCTTTCTTT

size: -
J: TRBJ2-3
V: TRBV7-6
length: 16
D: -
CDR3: CASSFRMEDRTDTQYF
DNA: TGTGCCAGCAGCTTCAGGATGGAGGACCGCACAGATACGCAGTATTTT

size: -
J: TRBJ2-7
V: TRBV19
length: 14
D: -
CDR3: CASSFDRGGYEQYF
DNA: TGTGCCAGTAGTTTCGACAGGGGAGGGTACGAGCAGTACTTC

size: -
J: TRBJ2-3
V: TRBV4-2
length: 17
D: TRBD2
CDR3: CASSQETSGRGTDTQYF
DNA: TGTGCCAGCAGCCAAGAGACTAGCGGGAGAGGAACAGATACGCAGTATTTT

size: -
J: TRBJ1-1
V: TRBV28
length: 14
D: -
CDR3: CASSLGHGVAEAFF
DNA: TGTGCCAGCAGTCTGGGACACGGGGTGGCTGAAGCTTTCTTT

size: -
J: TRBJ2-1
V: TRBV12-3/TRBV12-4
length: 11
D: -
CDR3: CASSLSRIVFF
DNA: TGTGCCAGCAGTTTGAGCCGCATCGTCTTCTTC

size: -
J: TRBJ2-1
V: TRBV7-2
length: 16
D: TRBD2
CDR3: CASSLELAGSYNEQFF
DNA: TGTGCCAGCAGCTTAGAACTAGCGGGATCTTACAATGAGCAGTTCTTC

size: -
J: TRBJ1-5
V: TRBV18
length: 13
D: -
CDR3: CASSPLESQPQHF
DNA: TGTGCCAGCTCACCTCTCGAGTCTCAGCCCCAGCATTTT

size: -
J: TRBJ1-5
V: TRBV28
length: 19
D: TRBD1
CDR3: CASTLFGQGAGTSNQPQHF
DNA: TGTGCCAGCACCCTATTCGGACAGGGGGCGGGAACTAGCAATCAGCCCCAGCATTTT

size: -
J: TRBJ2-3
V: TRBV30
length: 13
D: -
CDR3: CAWSTGIGDTQYF
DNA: TGTGCCTGGAGTACAGGGATAGGAGATACGCAGTATTTT

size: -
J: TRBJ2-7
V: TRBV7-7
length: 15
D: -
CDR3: CASSLGPGGPYEQYF
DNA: TGTGCTAGCAGCTTAGGCCCAGGGGGGCCCTACGAGCAGTACTTC

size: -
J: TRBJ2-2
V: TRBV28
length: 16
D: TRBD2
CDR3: CASNTRKTSGTGELFF
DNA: TGTGCCAGCAACACACGGAAGACTAGCGGAACCGGGGAGCTGTTTTTT

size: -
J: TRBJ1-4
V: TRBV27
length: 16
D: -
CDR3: CASRNRASSTNEKLFF
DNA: TGTGCCAGCAGAAACAGGGCCAGTTCAACTAATGAAAAACTGTTTTTT

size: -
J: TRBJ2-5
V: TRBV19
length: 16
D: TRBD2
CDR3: CASSTATSGGEETQYF
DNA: TGTGCCAGTAGTACGGCGACTAGCGGGGGGGAGGAGACCCAGTACTTC

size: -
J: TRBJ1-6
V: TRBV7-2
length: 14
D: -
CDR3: CASSYPQRDSPLHF
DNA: TGTGCCAGCAGCTACCCCCAGCGCGATTCACCCCTCCACTTT

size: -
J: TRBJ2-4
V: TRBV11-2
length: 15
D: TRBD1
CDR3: CASSPRTGGMNIQYF
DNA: TGTGCCAGCAGCCCTAGGACAGGGGGCATGAACATTCAGTACTTC

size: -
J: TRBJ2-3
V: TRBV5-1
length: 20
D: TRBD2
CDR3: CASSPKLAGGLMGGTDTQYF
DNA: TGCGCCAGCAGCCCGAAACTAGCGGGGGGGCTGATGGGAGGAACAGATACGCAGTATTTT

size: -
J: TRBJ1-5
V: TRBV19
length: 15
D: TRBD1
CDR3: CASSLQGGQNQPQHF
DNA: TGTGCCAGTAGTTTACAGGGGGGCCAAAATCAGCCCCAGCATTTT

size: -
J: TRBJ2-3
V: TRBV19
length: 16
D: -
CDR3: CASSIDWGRFTDTQYF
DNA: TGTGCCAGTAGTATCGATTGGGGGCGCTTCACAGATACGCAGTATTTT

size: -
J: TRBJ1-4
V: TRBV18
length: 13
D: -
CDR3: CASSPGQGEKLFF
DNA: TGTGCCAGCTCACCAGGCCAGGGGGAAAAACTGTTTTTT

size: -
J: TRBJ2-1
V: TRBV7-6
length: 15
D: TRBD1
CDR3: CASSLALGQYNEQFF
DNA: TGTGCCAGCAGCTTAGCACTGGGACAGTACAATGAGCAGTTCTTC

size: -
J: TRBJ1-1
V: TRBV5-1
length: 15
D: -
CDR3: CASSSRRGKNTEAFF
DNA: TGCGCCAGCAGCTCCCGGAGAGGGAAGAACACTGAAGCTTTCTTT

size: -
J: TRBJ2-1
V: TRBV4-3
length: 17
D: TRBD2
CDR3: CASSQDRGLAVLNEQFF
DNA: TGCGCCAGCAGCCAAGATAGGGGACTAGCGGTCCTCAATGAGCAGTTCTTC

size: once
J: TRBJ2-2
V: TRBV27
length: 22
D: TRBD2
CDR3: CASSPRLFSGLAGGLNTGELFF
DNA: TGTGCCAGCAGTCCACGGCTCTTCTCGGGACTAGCGGGGGGCTTGAACACCGGGGAGCTGTTTTTT

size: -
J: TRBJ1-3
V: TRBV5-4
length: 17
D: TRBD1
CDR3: CASSLQGQGAAGNTIYF
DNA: TGTGCCAGCAGCTTGCAGGGACAGGGGGCAGCTGGAAACACCATATATTTT

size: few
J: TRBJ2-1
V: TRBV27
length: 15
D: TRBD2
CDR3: CASTTGTSGVNEQFF
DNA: TGTGCCAGCACGACCGGGACTAGCGGGGTCAATGAGCAGTTCTTC

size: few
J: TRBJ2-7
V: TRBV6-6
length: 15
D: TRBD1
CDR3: CASSYRGTDSYEQYF
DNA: TGTGCCAGCAGTTACAGGGGGACAGATTCCTACGAGCAGTACTTC

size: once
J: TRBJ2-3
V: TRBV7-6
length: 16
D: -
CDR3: CASSLSGGLSTDTQYF
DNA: TGTGCCAGCAGCTTATCCGGGGGGCTATCCACAGATACGCAGTATTTT

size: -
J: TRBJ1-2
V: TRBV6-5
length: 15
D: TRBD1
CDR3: CASSYTIGQGGGYTF
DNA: TGTGCCAGCAGTTATACCATAGGACAGGGAGGAGGCTACACCTTC

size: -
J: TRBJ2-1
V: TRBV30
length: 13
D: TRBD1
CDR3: CAWKGQGAVEQFF
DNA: TGTGCCTGGAAGGGACAGGGGGCGGTTGAGCAGTTCTTC

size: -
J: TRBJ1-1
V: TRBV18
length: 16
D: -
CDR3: CASSPLEGGRSTEAFF
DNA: TGTGCCAGCTCACCACTAGAAGGAGGGAGGAGCACTGAAGCTTTCTTT

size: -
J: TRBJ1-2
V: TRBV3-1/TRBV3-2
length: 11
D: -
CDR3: CASPGNYGYTF
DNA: TGTGCCAGCCCAGGCAACTATGGCTACACCTTC

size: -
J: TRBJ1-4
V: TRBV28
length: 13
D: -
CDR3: CASRVQINEKLFF
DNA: TGTGCCAGCAGGGTCCAGATTAATGAAAAACTGTTTTTT

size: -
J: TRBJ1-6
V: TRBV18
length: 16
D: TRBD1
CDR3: CASSPRDRLIGSPLHF
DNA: TGTGCCAGCTCACCACGGGACAGATTAATAGGATCACCCCTCCACTTT

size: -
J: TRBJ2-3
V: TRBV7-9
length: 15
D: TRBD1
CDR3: CASSSPQGKADTQYF
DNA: TGTGCCAGCAGCTCCCCACAGGGGAAGGCAGATACGCAGTATTTT

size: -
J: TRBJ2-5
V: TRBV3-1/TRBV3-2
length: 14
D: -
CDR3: CASSLSGRSETQYF
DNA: TGTGCCAGCAGCCTGTCCGGGAGATCAGAGACCCAGTACTTC

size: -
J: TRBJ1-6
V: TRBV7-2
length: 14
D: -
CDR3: CASSPGSYNSPLHF
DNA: TGTGCCAGCAGCCCAGGATCATATAATTCACCCCTCCACTTT

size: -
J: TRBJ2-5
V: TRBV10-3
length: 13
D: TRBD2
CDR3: CASQLAGVETQYF
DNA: TGTGCCAGCCAACTAGCGGGAGTGGAGACCCAGTACTTC